This TCR beta chain was identified during a study of cytomegalovirus exposure and HLA in healthy donors. On the study more broadly: The 650 to 850 first-cohort repertoires and the approximately 110 validation repertoires shared the same platform, a later analysis reported.

Findings and caveats of the study: The study put roughly 160 TCR beta chains on its list as cytomegalovirus-associated.

As to this clone: Its antigen is not identified.

Libraries were prepared by immunoSEQ multiplex PCR; TCRdb keeps only in-frame clonotypes and omits some of them. In the table there are a few hundred thousand clones, roughly 83% of which are singletons. Separate from the approximately 700-subject first cohort was the approximately 120-subject validation cohort, to which the donors belonged. V was pared by 2 bases and J by 2 bases, with 7 bases between. The CDR3 is 13 residues long. Germline V gives CDR1 SGHTA, CDR2 FQGNSA. Sequences were obtained from PBMCs. This receptor was taken from a woman in her 30s in good health and CMV-seropositive. The chain employs TRBV7-2 and TRBJ2-7; D unclear. CDR3 sequence (DNA): TGTGCCAGCAGCTTAAACACCCCCTACGAGCAGTACTTC. Residues: CASSLNTPYEQYF.